Presented here are 16 T cell receptor beta chains from one specimen sequenced in a study of T-cell reconstitution after alpha-beta-depleted transplantation in children. Construction of the TCRbeta library involved unique molecular identifiers. MiXCR, applied by TCRdb to the PCR reads, yields one record per CDR3 protein. The repertoire holds approximately 400,000 distinct CDR3 sequences, with around 15% as singletons. This specimen was PBMCs, mostly from graft donor cells, taken 360 days after TCRalphabeta/CD19-depleted stem cell transplant. The receptors come from a boy in the first two years of life who had a stem cell transplant for Wiskott-Aldrich syndrome, so the T cells may come from the graft donor.

The chain carries TRBV20-1 and TRBJ1-2; weak D call: TRBD1 (6 bases). Trimming took off 2 bases at V and 4 bases at J, with 11 bases between the two ends. This CDR3 contains 13 residues. CDR1 is DFQATT and CDR2 is SNEGSKA in the germline V gene (reference sequence). The CDR3 DNA reads as TGCAGTGCTAGAATCCGGACAGTCTATGGCTACACCTTC. It encodes CSARIRTVYGYTF.

This chain links TRBV10-3 with TRBJ1-2, with D unresolved. CDR3 size: 14 residues. CDR1 ENHRY and CDR2 SYGVKD come from the germline V gene. Trimming cost V 5 bases and J 0 bases, with 10 bases left between them. In DNA, the CDR3 is TGTGCCATCAGTCCCTTGGCAGCTAACTATGGCTACACCTTC. It is translated as CAISPLAANYGYTF.

The V gene is TRBV10-3, the J gene TRBJ2-5; TRBD2 agrees at 9 bases. The CDR3 runs 14 residues. Germline CDR1 reads ENHRY; CDR2 reads SYGVKD. The V and J ends lost 5 bases and 9 bases, in that order; junction bases with no gene match: 10. The CDR3 sequence is CAISQAGGPRAQYF. DNA for the CDR3: TGTGCCATCAGTCAAGCGGGGGGCCCCAGGGCCCAGTACTTC.

This clonotype was counted a few times. This rearrangement joins TRBV7-9 to TRBJ1-2; D unresolved. The V gene lost 5 bases and the J gene lost 8 bases, with 12 bases spanning the gap. CDR3 length: 12 residues. CDR1 and CDR2 (germline): SEHNR, FQNEAQ (reference sequence). The CDR3 region is CASSPDREGYTF. In DNA, the CDR3 is TGTGCCAGCAGCCCCGACCGGGAGGGCTACACCTTC.

This clonotype was detected only a few times. The chain has TRBV5-1 and TRBJ2-1, with D possibly being TRBD1 or TRBD2 (6 bases each). This CDR3 region has 14 residues. Looked up from germline, CDR1 is SGHRS and CDR2 is YFSETQ. Trimming stripped 6 bases from V and 8 bases from J, with 18 bases between. The CDR3 here is CASKKRGDSDEQFF. The CDR3 DNA reads TGCGCCAGCAAGAAAAGGGGGGACTCCGATGAGCAGTTCTTC.

This clonotype was counted between two and nine times. The chain uses TRBV10-3 and TRBJ2-1; either TRBD1 or TRBD2 may supply D (5 bases each). Trimming removed 6 bases at V and 3 bases at J, with 12 bases between. Germline lookup yields CDR1 ENHRY and CDR2 SYGVKD. There are 14 residues in the CDR3. The CDR3 loop is CAISSGRSYNEQFF. DNA of the CDR3: TGTGCCATCAGCTCGGGGCGGAGCTACAATGAGCAGTTCTTC.

The V call is TRBV20-1, the J call TRBJ2-5; D gene uncertain. The germline V gene encodes CDR1 DFQATT and CDR2 SNEGSKA (reference sequence). The CDR3 contains 13 residues. The CDR3 region is CSPKTAQMETQYF. DNA for the CDR3: TGCAGCCCAAAGACGGCGCAAATGGAGACCCAGTACTTC.

This clonotype showed up just a few times. The V call is TRBV2, the J call TRBJ2-3, with 9 positions matching TRBD1. J gave up 7 bases and V 5 bases, and 10 bases lay outside the gene matches. CDR1 and CDR2 (germline): SNHLY, FYNNEI. The CDR3 sequence is 15 residues long. CDR3 nucleotides: TGTGCCAGCAGTCGAAGAGGACAGGGGTTTCATACGCAGTATTTT. This codes for CASSRRGQGFHTQYF.

The chain is built from TRBV12-3 or TRBV12-4 and TRBJ1-3, with D hard to call. The CDR3 extends over 13 amino acids. The ends were cut back, 7 bases at V and 7 bases at J, with 14 bases in the middle. The CDR3 spells CASTPVLRNTIYF. The DNA of the CDR3 is TGTGCCAGCACCCCCGTACTCAGGAACACCATATATTTT.

In its sample, this clonotype was seen many times. The chain links TRBV27 to TRBJ2-5, with D perhaps matching TRBD2 (5 bases). Germline V CDR1 and CDR2: MNHEY, SMNVEV (reference sequence). Between the trimmed V and J ends, which lost 7 bases and 2 bases, there was a span of 11 bases. The CDR3 spans 13 residues. The CDR3 DNA reads as TGTGCCAGCACAGCCCCGGGGCAAGAGACCCAGTACTTC. Protein: CASTAPGQETQYF.

In its sample, this clonotype was seen a few times. V gene TRBV20-1 combines with J gene TRBJ2-5, with D unresolved. Germline CDR1 and CDR2: DFQATT and SNEGSKA (reference sequence). This CDR3 region has 13 residues. Trimming took 2 bases from V and 3 from J, leaving 10 bases between them. CDR3 sequence: CSARMGQEETQYF. The CDR3 DNA reads as TGCAGTGCTAGAATGGGCCAAGAAGAGACCCAGTACTTC.

Only a few counts were recorded for this clonotype. The chain is built from TRBV5-1 and TRBJ2-3, with D hard to call. This CDR3 has 14 amino acids. V was trimmed by 2 bases and J by 2 bases, leaving 9 bases between them. Germline V lookup: CDR1 SGHRS, CDR2 YFSETQ. The CDR3 DNA reads as TGCGCCAGCAGCTTAGCCCGTTACACAGATACGCAGTATTTT. Protein: CASSLARYTDTQYF.

V usage is TRBV9 and J usage is TRBJ2-7; D possibly corresponds to TRBD2 (6 bases). Trimming left V 7 bases short and J 2 bases short, with 16 bases between. The CDR3 is made up of 14 amino acids. Germline V gene data show CDR1 as SGDLS and CDR2 as YYNGEE. The DNA of the CDR3 is TGTGCCAGCGGGCCCGGGGCGGGACCCTACGAGCAGTACTTC. Protein: CASGPGAGPYEQYF.

The chain carries TRBV11-2 and TRBJ2-7; no reliable D call. Germline V gives CDR1 SGHAT, CDR2 FQNNGV. This CDR3 has 14 residues. The V gene lost 3 bases and the J gene lost 0 bases, with 9 bases spanning the gap. CDR3 residues: CASSFGLLSYEQYF. In DNA form, the CDR3 reads TGTGCCAGCAGCTTTGGATTGCTCTCCTACGAGCAGTACTTC.

The sample holds a few counts of this clonotype. The rearrangement links TRBV4-1 to TRBJ2-2; perhaps TRBD1 as D (6 bases). The germline CDR1 and CDR2 sequences are MGHRA and YSYEKL. The V end lost 1 base, the J end lost 4 bases, and 10 bases lay between the germline ends. The CDR3 runs 15 residues. CDR3 residues: CASSQVTGITGELFF. DNA of the CDR3: TGCGCCAGCAGCCAAGTAACAGGGATCACCGGGGAGCTGTTTTTT.

This clonotype was counted a few times. This rearrangement joins TRBV4-2 to TRBJ1-5; no clear D. V dropped 4 bases and J dropped 5 bases, with 9 bases sitting between them. The CDR3 runs 13 residues. Germline loops: CDR1 LGHNA, CDR2 YNFKEQ. The CDR3 sequence is CASSPRLDQPQHF. The CDR3 region has the DNA TGTGCCAGCAGCCCTCGTTTAGATCAGCCCCAGCATTTT.